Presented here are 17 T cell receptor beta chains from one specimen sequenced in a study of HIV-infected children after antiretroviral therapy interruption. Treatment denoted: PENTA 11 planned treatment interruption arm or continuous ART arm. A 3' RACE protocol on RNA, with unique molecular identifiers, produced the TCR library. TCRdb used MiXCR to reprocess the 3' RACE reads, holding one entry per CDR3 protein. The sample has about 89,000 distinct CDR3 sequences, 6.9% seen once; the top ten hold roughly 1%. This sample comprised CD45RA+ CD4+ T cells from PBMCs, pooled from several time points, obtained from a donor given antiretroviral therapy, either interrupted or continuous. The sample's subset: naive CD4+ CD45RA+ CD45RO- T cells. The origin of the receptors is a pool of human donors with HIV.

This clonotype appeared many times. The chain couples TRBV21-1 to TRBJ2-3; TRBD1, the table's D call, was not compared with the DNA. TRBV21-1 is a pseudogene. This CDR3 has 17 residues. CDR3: CASSQDGQGEDTDTQYF. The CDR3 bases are TGTGCCAGCAGCCAAGACGGACAGGGGGAAGACACAGATACGCAGTATTTT.

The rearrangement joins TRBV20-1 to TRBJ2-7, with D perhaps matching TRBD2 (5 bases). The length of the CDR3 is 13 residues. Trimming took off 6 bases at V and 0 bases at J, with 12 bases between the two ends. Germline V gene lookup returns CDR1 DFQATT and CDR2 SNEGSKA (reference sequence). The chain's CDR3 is CSARLPSSYEQYF. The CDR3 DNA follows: TGCAGTGCCAGACTACCGAGCTCCTACGAGCAGTACTTC.

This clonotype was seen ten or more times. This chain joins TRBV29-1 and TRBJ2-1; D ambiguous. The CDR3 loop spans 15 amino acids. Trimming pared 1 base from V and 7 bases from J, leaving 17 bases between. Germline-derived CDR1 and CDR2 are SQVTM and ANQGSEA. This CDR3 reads CSVEGGSRRVNEQFF. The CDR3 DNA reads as TGCAGCGTTGAAGGAGGATCTCGGCGCGTAAATGAGCAGTTCTTC.

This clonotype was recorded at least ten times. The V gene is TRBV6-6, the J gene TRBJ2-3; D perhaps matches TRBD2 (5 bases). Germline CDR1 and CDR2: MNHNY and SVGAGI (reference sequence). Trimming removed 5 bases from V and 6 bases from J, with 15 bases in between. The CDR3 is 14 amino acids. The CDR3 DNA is TGTGCCAGCAGTCAAGCGGTTGCACAGGATACGCAGTATTTT. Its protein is CASSQAVAQDTQYF.

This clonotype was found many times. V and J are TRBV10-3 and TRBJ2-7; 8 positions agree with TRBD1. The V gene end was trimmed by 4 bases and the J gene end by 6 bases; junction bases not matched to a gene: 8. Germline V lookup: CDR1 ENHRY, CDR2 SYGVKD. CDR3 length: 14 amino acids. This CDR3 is CAISAAGGAAEQYF. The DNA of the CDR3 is TGTGCCATCAGTGCCGCAGGGGGCGCCGCCGAGCAGTACTTC.

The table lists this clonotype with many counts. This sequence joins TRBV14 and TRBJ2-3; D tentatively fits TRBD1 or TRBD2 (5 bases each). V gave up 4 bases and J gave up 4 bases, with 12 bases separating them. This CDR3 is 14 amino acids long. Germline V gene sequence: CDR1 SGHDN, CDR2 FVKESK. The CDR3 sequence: CASSLARGPDTQYF. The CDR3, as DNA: TGTGCCAGCAGCCTAGCACGGGGACCAGATACGCAGTATTTT.

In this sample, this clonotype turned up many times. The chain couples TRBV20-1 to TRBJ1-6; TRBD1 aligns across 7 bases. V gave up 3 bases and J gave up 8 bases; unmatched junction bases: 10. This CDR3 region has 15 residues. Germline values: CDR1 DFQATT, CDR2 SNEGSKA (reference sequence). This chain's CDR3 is CSASRLDRDYSPLHF. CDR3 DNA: TGCAGTGCTAGCCGCCTCGACAGGGACTATTCACCCCTCCACTTT.

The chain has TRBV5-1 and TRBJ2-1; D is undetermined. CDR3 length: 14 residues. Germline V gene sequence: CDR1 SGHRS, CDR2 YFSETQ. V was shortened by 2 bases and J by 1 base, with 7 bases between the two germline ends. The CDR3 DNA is TGCGCCAGCAGCTTTGACGGGTCCTACAATGAGCAGTTCTTC. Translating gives CASSFDGSYNEQFF.

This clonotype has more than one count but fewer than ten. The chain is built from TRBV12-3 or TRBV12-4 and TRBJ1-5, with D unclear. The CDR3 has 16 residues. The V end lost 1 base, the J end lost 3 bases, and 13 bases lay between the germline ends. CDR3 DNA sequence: TGTGCCAGCAGTTTAGGTCGCCAGACAAACAATCAGCCCCAGCATTTT. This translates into CASSLGRQTNNQPQHF.

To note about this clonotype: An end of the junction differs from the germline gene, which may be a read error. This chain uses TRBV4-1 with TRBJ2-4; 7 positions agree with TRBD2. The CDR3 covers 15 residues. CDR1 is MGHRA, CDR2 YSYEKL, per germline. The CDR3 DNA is TGTGCCAGCAGCCAAGACGGGGGGAGTCAAAACACCTTGTACTTT. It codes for CASSQDGGSQNTLYF.

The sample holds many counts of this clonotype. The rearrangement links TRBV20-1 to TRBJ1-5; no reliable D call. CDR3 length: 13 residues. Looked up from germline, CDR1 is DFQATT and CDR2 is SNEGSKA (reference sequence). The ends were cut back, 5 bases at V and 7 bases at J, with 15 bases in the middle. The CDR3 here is CSARPQPGQPQHF. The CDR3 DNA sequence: TGCAGTGCTCGACCCCAGCCTGGACAGCCCCAGCATTTT.

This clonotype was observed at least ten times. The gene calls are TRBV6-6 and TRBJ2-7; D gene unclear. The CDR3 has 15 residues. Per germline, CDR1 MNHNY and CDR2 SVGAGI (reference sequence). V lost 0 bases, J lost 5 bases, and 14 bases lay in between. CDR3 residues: CASSYSIQPENEQYF. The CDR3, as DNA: TGTGCCAGCAGTTACTCGATTCAGCCTGAGAACGAGCAGTACTTC.

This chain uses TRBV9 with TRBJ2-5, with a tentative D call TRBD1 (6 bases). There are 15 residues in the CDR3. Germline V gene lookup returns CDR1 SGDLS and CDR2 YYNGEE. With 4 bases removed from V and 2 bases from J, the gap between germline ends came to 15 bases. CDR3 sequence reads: CASSWAGAEQETQYF. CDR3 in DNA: TGTGCCAGCAGCTGGGCAGGGGCGGAACAAGAGACCCAGTACTTC.

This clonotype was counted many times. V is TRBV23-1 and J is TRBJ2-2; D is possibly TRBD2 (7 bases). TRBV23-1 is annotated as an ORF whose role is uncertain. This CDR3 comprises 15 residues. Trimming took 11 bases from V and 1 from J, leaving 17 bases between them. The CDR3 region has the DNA TGCGCCGCTCAGCCCGGGGGGCTGAACACCGGGGAGCTGTTTTTT. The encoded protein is CAAQPGGLNTGELFF.

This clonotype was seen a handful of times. This CDR3 is CSARQGPNEKLFF. The CDR3, as DNA: TGCAGTGCTAGACAGGGCCCTAATGAAAAACTGTTTTTT. The chain has TRBV20-1 and TRBJ1-4; perhaps TRBD1 as D (5 bases). The CDR3 covers 13 residues. Between the trimmed V and J ends, which lost 2 bases and 3 bases, there was a span of 7 bases. Germline V gene sequence: CDR1 DFQATT, CDR2 SNEGSKA (reference sequence).

This CDR3 is CASSPGQGAMNTEAFF. The CDR3 DNA reads TGCGCCAGCAGCCCAGGACAGGGGGCCATGAACACTGAAGCTTTCTTT. The rearrangement links TRBV5-1 to TRBJ1-1, with 11 bases matching TRBD1. The CDR3 runs 16 residues. The germline V gene has CDR1 SGHRS and CDR2 YFSETQ. The V segment lost 4 bases and the J segment 0 bases; nucleotides outside the gene matches: 5.

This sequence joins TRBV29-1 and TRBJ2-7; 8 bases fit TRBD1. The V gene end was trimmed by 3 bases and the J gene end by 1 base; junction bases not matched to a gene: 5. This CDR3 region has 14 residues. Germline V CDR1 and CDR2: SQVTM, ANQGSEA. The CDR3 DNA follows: TGCAGCGTTGACGTGGGGACAGGATCCTACGAGCAGTACTTC. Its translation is CSVDVGTGSYEQYF.